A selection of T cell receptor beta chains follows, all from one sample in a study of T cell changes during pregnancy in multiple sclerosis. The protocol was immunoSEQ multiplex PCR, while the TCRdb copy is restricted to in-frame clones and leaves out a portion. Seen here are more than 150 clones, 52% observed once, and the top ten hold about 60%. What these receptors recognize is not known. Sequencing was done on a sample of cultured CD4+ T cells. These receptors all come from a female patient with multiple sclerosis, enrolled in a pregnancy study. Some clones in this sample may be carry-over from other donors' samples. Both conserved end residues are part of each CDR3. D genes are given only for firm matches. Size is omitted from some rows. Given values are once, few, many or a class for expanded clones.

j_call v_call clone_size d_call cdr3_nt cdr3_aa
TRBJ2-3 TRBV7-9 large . TGTGCCGGAACCAGCACAGATACGCAGTATTTT CAGTSTDTQYF
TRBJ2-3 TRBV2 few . TGTGCCAGCAACCCGACAGATACGCAGTATTTT CASNPTDTQYF
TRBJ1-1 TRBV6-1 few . TGTGCCAGCAGTGAAACCTTACAGGGTGAAGCTTTCTTT CASSETLQGEAFF
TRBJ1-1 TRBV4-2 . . TGTGCCAGCAGCCGAGGGGGGGGGTCCGACACTGAAGCTTTCTTT CASSRGGGSDTEAFF
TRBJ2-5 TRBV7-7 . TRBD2 TGTGCTAGCAGCTCCGTCGGGGGAGGGGAGACCCAGTACTTC CASSSVGGGETQYF
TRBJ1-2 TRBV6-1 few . TGTGCCAGCACCCAGGGGACGGCTTATGGCTACACCTTC CASTQGTAYGYTF
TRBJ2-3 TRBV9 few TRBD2 TGTGCCAGCAGCCCCCTAGGGACTAGCGGCACAGATACGCAGTATTTT CASSPLGTSGTDTQYF
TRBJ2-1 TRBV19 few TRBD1 TGTGCCAGTAGTATTATCTTTTCGGGACAGGGAATCTCGGATGAGCAGTTCTTC CASSIIFSGQGISDEQFF
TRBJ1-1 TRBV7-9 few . TGTGCCAGCAGCTTAGCGCGTCGAGTTGGGGGCACTGAAGCTTTCTTT CASSLARRVGGTEAFF
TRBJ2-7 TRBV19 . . TGTGCCAGTAGTCCCAAGGGGGACGAGCAGTACTTC CASSPKGDEQYF
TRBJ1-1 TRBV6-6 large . TGTGCCAGCAGTTACTCTTGGGGGCGCATCCACACTGAAGCTTTCTTT CASSYSWGRIHTEAFF
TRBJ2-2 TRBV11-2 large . TGTGCCAGCAGCTTAGTCGTGATGGGCACCGGGGAGCTGTTTTTT CASSLVVMGTGELFF
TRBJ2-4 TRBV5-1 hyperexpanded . TGCGCCAGCAGTTCTAACGGAGCCAAAAACATTCAGTACTTC CASSSNGAKNIQYF
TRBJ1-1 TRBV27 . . TGTGCCAGCAGTTTAATGACATCCCCTACTGAAGCTTTCTTT CASSLMTSPTEAFF
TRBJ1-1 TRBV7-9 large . TGTGCCAGCAGCTTTTTGACAGGGAACACTGAAGCTTTCTTT CASSFLTGNTEAFF
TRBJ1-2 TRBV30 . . TGTGCCTGGCATGAGGGTTATAGAAAGACCTATGGCTACACCTTC CAWHEGYRKTYGYTF
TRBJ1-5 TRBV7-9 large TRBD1 TGTGCCAGCAGCTTAGTCGCGGGACAGTATAGCAATCAGCCCCAGCATTTT CASSLVAGQYSNQPQHF
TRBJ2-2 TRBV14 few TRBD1 TGTGCCAGCAGCCTTAAGAAGGGGGCAAGAACCGGGGAGCTGTTTTTT CASSLKKGARTGELFF
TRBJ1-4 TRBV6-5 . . TGTGCCAGCAGTTACCGCCGCAGGGGAAGTGAAAAACTGTTTTTT CASSYRRRGSEKLFF
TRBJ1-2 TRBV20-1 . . TGCAGTGCCACACCAAACTATGGCTACACCTTC CSATPNYGYTF
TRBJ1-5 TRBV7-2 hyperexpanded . TGTGCCAGCAGCTTATTTGGGGGTGTGGGTCAGCCCCAGCATTTT CASSLFGGVGQPQHF
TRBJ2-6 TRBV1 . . TGCACCAGCAGGATCGGCTGTTTGTGCACAAGTCGGGCCAACGTCCTGACTTTC CTSRIGCLCTSRANVLTF
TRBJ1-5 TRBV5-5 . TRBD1 TGTGCCAGCAGCTCAGGGGGTCTCGGGCAGGAAGAGCTCAATCAGCCCCAGCATTTT CASSSGGLGQEELNQPQHF
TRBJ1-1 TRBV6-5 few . TGTGCCAGCAGTTACGGGGGTGAGAACACTGAAGCTTTCTTT CASSYGGENTEAFF
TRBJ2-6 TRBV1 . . TGCACCAGCAGAAGTCGGGCCAACGTCCTGACTTTC CTSRSRANVLTF
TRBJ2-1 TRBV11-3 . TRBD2 TGTGCCAGCAGCTTAGGGGAGGGCTACTTGGAGCAGTTCTTC CASSLGEGYLEQFF
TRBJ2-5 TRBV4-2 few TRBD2 TGTGCCAGCAGCCAAGTTTGGACCCCGGGGAGCGGGGCTTACCAAGAGACCCAGTACTTC CASSQVWTPGSGAYQETQYF
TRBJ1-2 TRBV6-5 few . TGTGCCAGCAGTTACTCAGGATCCGGGGGCTATGGCTACACCTTC CASSYSGSGGYGYTF
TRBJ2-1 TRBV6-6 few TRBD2 TGTGCCAGCGGCGGGAGGACTAATCTTTACAATGAGCAGTTCTTC CASGGRTNLYNEQFF
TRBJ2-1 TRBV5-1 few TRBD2 TGCGCCAGCAGCCTGGGACTAGCGGCCTACAATGAGCAGTTCTTC CASSLGLAAYNEQFF
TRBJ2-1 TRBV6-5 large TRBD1 TGTGCTTCCCAGCACACACAGGGGGAGCAGTTCTTC CASQHTQGEQFF
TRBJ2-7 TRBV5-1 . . TGCGCCAGCAGCTTGGTTCAGAATCCCTCCTACGAGCAGTACTTC CASSLVQNPSYEQYF
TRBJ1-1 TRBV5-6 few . TGTGCCAGCAGCCCCGAGGGGGTGGGGACTGAAGCTTTCTTT CASSPEGVGTEAFF
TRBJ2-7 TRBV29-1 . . TGCAGCGTCGACTGGGGGAAGGGTCTTTCCTACGAGCAGTACTTC CSVDWGKGLSYEQYF
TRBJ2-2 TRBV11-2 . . TGTGCCAGCAGCTTAGAGCTGACAGACACCGGGGAGCTGTTTTTT CASSLELTDTGELFF
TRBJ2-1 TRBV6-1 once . TGTGCCAGCAGTGAAACACTCACGGGCTCCTACAATGAGCAGTTCTTC CASSETLTGSYNEQFF
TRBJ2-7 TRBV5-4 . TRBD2 TGTGCCAGCAGCTTGGAATGGGCGGGAGGGCTTCGCGAGCAGTACTTC CASSLEWAGGLREQYF
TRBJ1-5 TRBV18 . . TGTGCCAGCTCACCGGTAGAGGGGAACAATCAGCCCCAGCATTTT CASSPVEGNNQPQHF
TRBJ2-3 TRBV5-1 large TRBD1 TGCGCCAGCAGCTTCGGACAGGGCGCAGATACGCAGTATTTT CASSFGQGADTQYF
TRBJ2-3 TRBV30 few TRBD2 TGTGCCTGGAGTGTACGGGGGGCAGATACGCAGTATTTT CAWSVRGADTQYF
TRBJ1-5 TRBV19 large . TGTGCCAGTAGTATAGATCTATGGGGGTCGGCCCAGCATTTT CASSIDLWGSAQHF
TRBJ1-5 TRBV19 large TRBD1 TGTGCCAGTAGTCCCCTCGACAGGGCGGGAAGTCAGCCCCAGCATTTT CASSPLDRAGSQPQHF
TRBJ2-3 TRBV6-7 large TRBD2 TGTGCCAGCAGTCAGGCCCTTAGCGGGAGTACAGGGACAGATACGCAGTATTTT CASSQALSGSTGTDTQYF
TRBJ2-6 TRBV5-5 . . TGTGCCAGCACGGTAGCTGTCTTCGCACAAAGTCGGGCCAACGTCCTGACTTTC CASTVAVFAQSRANVLTF
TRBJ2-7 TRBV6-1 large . TGTGCCAGCAGTGAGACTTTACAGTACGAGCAGTACTTC CASSETLQYEQYF
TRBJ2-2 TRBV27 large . TGTGCCAGCAGTATTCTAGCTACCGGGGAGCTGTTTTTT CASSILATGELFF
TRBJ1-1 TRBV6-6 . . TGTGCCAGCAGATTATCCCCATTGAAGGCTTTCTTT CASRLSPLKAFF
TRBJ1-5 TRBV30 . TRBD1 TGTGCCTGGAGTGACGTCGCAGGGGGCTTGGGTCAGCCCCAGCATTTT CAWSDVAGGLGQPQHF
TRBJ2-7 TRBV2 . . TGTGCCAGCACGCGCGGGACCTCCTACGAGCAGTACTTC CASTRGTSYEQYF
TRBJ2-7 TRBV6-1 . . TGTGCCAGCAACAAATTAGATAGCTCCTACGAGCAGTACTTC CASNKLDSSYEQYF
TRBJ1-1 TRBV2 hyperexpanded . TGTGCCAGCAGTGAAGCGCGAGAGGGTTGGACTGAAGCTTTCTTT CASSEAREGWTEAFF
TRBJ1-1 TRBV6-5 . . TGTGCCAGCAGTTACGGGGGGGAAAACACTGAAGCTTTCTTT CASSYGGENTEAFF
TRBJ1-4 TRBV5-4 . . TGTGCCAGCAGCCATAAGTCGCGGGGAATCGCTAATGAAAAACTGTTTTTT CASSHKSRGIANEKLFF
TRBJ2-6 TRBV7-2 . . TGTGCCAGCAGCCACGATTACAGAGACGACAAAAGTCGGGCCAACGTCCTGACTTTC CASSHDYRDDKSRANVLTF
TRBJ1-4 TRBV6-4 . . TGTGCCAGCACGGGTACCGCAACTAATGAAAAACTGTTTTTT CASTGTATNEKLFF